This T cell receptor beta chain was obtained from a study of blood T cell repertoires in COVID-19. Study-level information: Acute and convalescent COVID-19 samples came from the United States, Italy and Spain. PBMCs, B-cell-depleted T cells, or T cells provided the cDNA or gDNA that made up the material.

V was pared by 6 bases and J by 7 bases, with 10 bases between. The CDR3 consists of 13 residues. CDR1 is MNHNY and CDR2 is SVGAGI in the germline V gene (reference sequence). As handled by the study authors: Estimated nucleated cell counts came from reference gene primer amplification. Some clones are missing from TCRdb's copy, which holds only in-frame ones; the method was immunoSEQ multiplex PCR. The V and J calls and clone size come from that table; D and trimming were worked out from the DNA. The sample holds some 260,000 clones, 70% to 90% seen once. The chain employs TRBV6-6 and TRBJ1-6, with D uncertain. What was sequenced was peripheral blood. The receptor was derived from a human donor in a cohort sampled during active COVID-19. The CDR3 here is CASRGSINSPLHF. CDR3 nucleotide sequence: TGTGCCAGCAGGGGCTCTATAAATTCACCCCTCCACTTT.